A selection of T cell receptor beta chains follows, all from one sample in a study of blood T cell repertoires in COVID-19. The repertoire was sequenced with immunoSEQ multiplex PCR; TCRdb's copy has only in-frame clones and lacks some. Of fewer than 100,000 clones in the sample, 80% to 95% are singletons; the top ten hold less than 0.8%. Sequenced material: peripheral blood. The receptors shown here come from a woman older than 75 with acute or convalescent COVID-19. CDR3s include the opening cysteine and the closing phenylalanine or tryptophan. Fields, in order: V gene, J gene, D gene, clone size, CDR3 DNA, CDR3 protein. D genes are given only for firm matches. Only some rows state a clone size, as once, few, many or a class for expanded clones.

TRBV6-2/TRBV6-3	TRBJ1-5	-	-	TGTGCCAGCAGTTACCTATTAACAGATTATAGCAATCAGCCCCAGCATTTT	CASSYLLTDYSNQPQHF
TRBV19	TRBJ1-4	-	-	TGTGCCAGTAGTATTTCCACCGGGAGCAAGGAAAAACTGTTTTTT	CASSISTGSKEKLFF
TRBV29-1	TRBJ1-5	TRBD1	-	TGCAGCGTCACTTTTTCGGAGGGGGCCGGCAATCAGCCCCAGCATTTT	CSVTFSEGAGNQPQHF
TRBV7-6	TRBJ2-3	TRBD1	-	TGTGCCAGCAGCTTAGGGGTACCGGGGACAGGGCGTGTTACGCAGTATTTT	CASSLGVPGTGRVTQYF
TRBV7-2	TRBJ1-2	TRBD1	-	TGTGCCAGCAGCTTAGGGACAGGGAGCGGCTACACCTTC	CASSLGTGSGYTF
TRBV7-9	TRBJ1-1	-	-	TGTGCCAGCAGCTTAGCGCAGGCCACTGAAGCTTTCTTT	CASSLAQATEAFF
TRBV5-1	TRBJ1-6	-	-	TGCGCCAGCAGCTTAAGGACAGCGAATTCACCCCTCCACTTT	CASSLRTANSPLHF
TRBV7-9	TRBJ2-3	TRBD2	-	TGTGCCAGCCAGCAGAGGACTAGCGGGGGACATACGCAGTATTTT	CASQQRTSGGHTQYF
TRBV7-2	TRBJ1-1	TRBD1	-	TGTGCCAGCAGTCGAAAACAGGGGGGCGAAGCTTTCTTT	CASSRKQGGEAFF
TRBV19	TRBJ1-1	-	-	TGTGCCAGTAGTATTGATAGTATTGGTGAAGCTTTCTTT	CASSIDSIGEAFF
TRBV18	TRBJ2-7	TRBD1	-	TGTGCCAGCTCATTCCGGGACAGGGGTTACGAGCAGTACTTC	CASSFRDRGYEQYF
TRBV19	TRBJ2-1	-	-	TGTGCCAGCAAACTCAGGGATGAGCAGTTCTTC	CASKLRDEQFF
TRBV19	TRBJ1-1	-	-	TGTGCCAGTAGTATGAGGCTGATGAACACTGAAGCTTTCTTT	CASSMRLMNTEAFF
TRBV12-3/TRBV12-4	TRBJ2-3	TRBD1	-	TGTGCCAGCAAGGACAGGGTTTTGAATACGCAGTATTTT	CASKDRVLNTQYF
TRBV19	TRBJ2-2	-	-	TGTGCCAGTAGTCTCCGGAGTGTGATCGGGGAGCTGTTTTTT	CASSLRSVIGELFF
TRBV12-5	TRBJ2-7	-	-	TGTGCTAGTGGTTTTTTAACCTACGAGCAGTACTTC	CASGFLTYEQYF
TRBV19	TRBJ2-2	-	-	TGTGCCAGTAGTCCGTTCCCCGGGGAGCTGTTTTTT	CASSPFPGELFF
TRBV4-2	TRBJ1-2	TRBD1	-	TGTGCCAGCAGCCAAGAAGCAGGGACAGTCTATGGCTACACCTTC	CASSQEAGTVYGYTF
TRBV6-6	TRBJ2-3	TRBD2	-	TGTGCCAGCAGTTTAGGCGGGGGGAGGACAGATACGCAGTATTTT	CASSLGGGRTDTQYF
TRBV2	TRBJ2-5	-	-	TGTGCCAGCCGCAGGGCTCAAGAGACCCAGTACTTC	CASRRAQETQYF
TRBV19	TRBJ2-5	-	-	TGTGCCAGTAGTATAGCTGGGGGAGGCTCCCCCCAAGAGACCCAGTACTTC	CASSIAGGGSPQETQYF
TRBV5-4	TRBJ2-5	-	-	TGTGCCAGCAGCTTACCGGGGCAAGAGACCCAGTACTTC	CASSLPGQETQYF
TRBV9	TRBJ2-3	TRBD1	once	TGTGCCAGCAGCGTAGGGACAGGGGTAGATACGCAGTATTTT	CASSVGTGVDTQYF
TRBV6-5	TRBJ2-4	TRBD2	-	TGTGCCAGCAGTTACGGCGGGAGCAGAGCCAAAAACATTCAGTACTTC	CASSYGGSRAKNIQYF
TRBV5-1	TRBJ2-5	TRBD1	-	TGCGCCAGCAGCCAGACAGGGGGGTTGGGCCAAGAGACCCAGTACTTC	CASSQTGGLGQETQYF
TRBV27	TRBJ2-7	TRBD2	-	TGTGCCAGCAGTTTAAAAGGGGGAGCGGGAGATTACGAGCAGTACTTC	CASSLKGGAGDYEQYF
TRBV4-1	TRBJ2-5	TRBD2	-	TGCGCCAGCAGCCAAGAGGGGACTAGCGGACCTGGGGAGACCCAGTACTTC	CASSQEGTSGPGETQYF